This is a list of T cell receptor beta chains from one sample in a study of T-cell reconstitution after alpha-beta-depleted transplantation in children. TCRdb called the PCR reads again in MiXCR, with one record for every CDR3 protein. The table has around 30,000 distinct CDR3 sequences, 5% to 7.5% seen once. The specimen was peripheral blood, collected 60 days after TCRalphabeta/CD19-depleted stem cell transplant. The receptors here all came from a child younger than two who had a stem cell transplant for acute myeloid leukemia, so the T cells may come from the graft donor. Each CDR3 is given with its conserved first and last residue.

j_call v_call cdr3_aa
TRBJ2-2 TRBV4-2 CASSPLRSRRELFF
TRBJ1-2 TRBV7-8 CASSFDRGGYGYTF
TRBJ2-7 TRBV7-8 CASSPRRGSYEQYF
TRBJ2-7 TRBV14 CASSQYRVHEQYF
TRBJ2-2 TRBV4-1 CASSQGHGTRELFF
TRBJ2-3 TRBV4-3 CASSQVQVNTDTQYF
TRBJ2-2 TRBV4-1 CASSQDHRDREVGELFF
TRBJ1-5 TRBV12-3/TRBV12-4 CASTYGLPNQPQHF
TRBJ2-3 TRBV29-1 CSGLTSGSRGTQYF
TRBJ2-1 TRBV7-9 CASSFGGTEQFF
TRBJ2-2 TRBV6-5 CASSYSPGGGTGELFF
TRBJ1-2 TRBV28 CASSLLGDYGYTF
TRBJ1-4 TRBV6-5 CASSSLGGSNEKLFF
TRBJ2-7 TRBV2 CAGRGLSYEQYF
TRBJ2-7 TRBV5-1 CASSSRLTGPYEQYF
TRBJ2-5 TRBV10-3 CAINQPLERQETQYF
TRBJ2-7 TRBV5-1 CASSGHSYEQYF
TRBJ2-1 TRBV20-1 CSASSPYSGRRNEQFF
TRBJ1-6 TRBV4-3 CASSPDRPSYNSPLHF
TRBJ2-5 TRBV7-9 CASGGMPETQYF
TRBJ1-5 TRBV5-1 CASSLGGAGNQPQHF
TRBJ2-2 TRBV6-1 CASREGQVYLANTGELFF
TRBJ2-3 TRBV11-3 CASSPVSTDTQYF
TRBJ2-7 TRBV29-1 CSVEDSTATSGKPYEQYF
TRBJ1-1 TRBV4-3 CASSQDIGEGGTEAFF
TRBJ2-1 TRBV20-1 CSASGSSDASYNEQFF
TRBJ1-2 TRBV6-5 CASSYSKGADGYTF
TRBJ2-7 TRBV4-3 CASSPESRSYEQYF
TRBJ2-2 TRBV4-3 CASSQDSGSAGELFF
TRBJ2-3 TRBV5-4 CASSPGVSPNTQYF
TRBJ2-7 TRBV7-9 CASSSRGRREQYF
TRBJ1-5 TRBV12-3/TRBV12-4 CASSLPGPNHSNQPQHF
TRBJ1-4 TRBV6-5 CASSSPGQGEEKLFF
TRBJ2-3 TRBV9 CASSVGPAGGADTQYF
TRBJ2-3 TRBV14 CASSPDITDTQYF
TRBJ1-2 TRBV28 CASRAANYGYTF
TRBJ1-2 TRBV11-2 CASSMDGLNHYGYTF
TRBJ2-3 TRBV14 CASSQAGWDTDTQYF
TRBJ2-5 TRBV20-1 CSASPEIQRQETQYF
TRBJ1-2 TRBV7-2 CASTPRGTTNYGYTF
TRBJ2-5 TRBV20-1 CSATPGTGEETQYF
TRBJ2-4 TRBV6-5 CASSFLVGPAKNIQYF
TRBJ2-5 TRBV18 CASSPARQETQYF
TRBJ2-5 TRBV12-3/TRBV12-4 CASSLLGSGARQETQYF